This T cell receptor (beta chain) was identified in a study of blood T cell repertoires in COVID-19. Patients in Seattle were enrolled during active infection, then followed longitudinally. Per the authors' pipeline: Reference gene primer amplification in the assay estimated nucleated cell counts. Libraries were prepared by immunoSEQ multiplex PCR; TCRdb keeps only in-frame clonotypes and omits some of them. V and J calls and clone size are as listed in that table; D and trimming were resolved from the DNA. Of 220,000 or so clones listed, about 88% were seen once; the top ten hold about 9.4%. Deletions cut 4 bases from V and 11 bases from J, with 8 bases between. The CDR3 consists of 10 residues.

This chain links TRBV23-1 with TRBJ1-1; D unresolved. TRBV23-1 is assigned to the ORF class and has an uncertain function. The sequenced material came from peripheral blood. The sequence was obtained from a woman between 50 and 59 years old with COVID-19, enrolled during active disease. The CDR3 DNA is TGCGCCAGCAGTCGATTAGCTGCTTTCTTT. The encoded protein is CASSRLAAFF.